This T cell receptor (beta chain) was recovered during a study of CD8 T cells in ankylosing spondylitis (dated by TCRdb to 2017 to 2019). Turning to the overall study: The study set out to find disease-linked TCR variants by profiling T cell receptor beta repertoires in ankylosing spondylitis patients and healthy donors. In total, the full study cohort was made up of approximately 99 healthy donors and 25 to 30 ankylosing spondylitis patients. Samples of peripheral blood were taken, and for ankylosing spondylitis patients, synovial fluid was collected as well. Points the paper makes about the study in general: Blood from ankylosing spondylitis patients appeared to be characterized by a TCR beta motif composed of about eight highly homologous amino acid variants. The disease-linked clones showed a CD8+ phenotype and occurred at relatively low frequencies in peripheral blood. Significant enrichment of the disease-linked clones was reported in matched synovial fluid samples from ankylosing spondylitis patients. Some TCR beta motif variants had previously been reported in synovial fluid and blood of reactive arthritis patients, which suggested common disease-initiation mechanisms.

As for this clonotype: Its antigen has not been determined. Base qualities are not provided; no much larger clone lies one nucleotide away.

The sequencer was an Illumina HiSeq 2500. TCR beta libraries were prepared by quantitative 5'-RACE with molecular barcodes. In the authors' own workflow: A new computational method, built on a probabilistic model of VDJ rearrangement, was used to identify disease-linked TCR variants. Starting from the raw public reads, TCRdb applied fastp trimming at Q25, assembled clones with MiXCR and retained in-frame beta chains. Rows with a matching CDR3 protein are joined into one entry that keeps the most common DNA and genes. TCRdb, rather than the study authors, made the V and J calls. Recorded for this sample are 200,000 to 250,000 distinct CDR3 sequences; about 17% of them occurred a single time. About two fifths of the sample comes from the top ten. The sequenced material came from blood, either unsorted or a sorted T cell fraction (not recorded which). The origin of this receptor is a male donor with ankylosing spondylitis.

The CDR3 here reads CASSIHVSGGELFF. The nucleotides are TGTGCCAGTAGTATACACGTAAGCGGCGGGGAGCTGTTTTTT. The V and J genes are TRBV19 and TRBJ2-2; the D gene is perhaps TRBD2, from 5 matching bases. Including the terminal cysteine and phenylalanine, the CDR3 comprises 14 residues. The only DNA kept is the CDR3, 42 bases in frame from the first base. The germline V gene encodes CDR1 LNHDA and CDR2 SQIVND (reference sequence). V and J are truncated by 2 bases and 7 bases respectively, leaving an intervening sequence of 11 bases.